One and the same sample provided the 15 T cell receptor beta chains below, sequenced in a study of T cells expressing NK-cell markers. Each CDR3 protein gets one entry in TCRdb, which reprocessed the 5' RACE reads and gives no DNA. The sample includes some 450,000 distinct CDR3 sequences. Sequencing was performed on blood T cells: a sorted CD56 or NKG2C T cell subset, CD4+ or CD8+ T cells, or bulk PBMC T cells (not recorded which). The receptors come from a woman aged 18 to 75 in good health.

The chain combines TRBV3-1 with TRBJ2-4. Germline V CDR1 and CDR2: LGHDT, YNNKEL (reference sequence). The CDR3 consists of 15 residues. The CDR3 spells CASSQDLVAKNIQYF.

The chain uses TRBV28 and TRBJ1-4; TCRdb indicates TRBD1, and absent DNA this call remains unverified. The CDR3 has 15 residues. Germline V gives CDR1 MDHEN, CDR2 SYDVKM. CDR3 amino acids: CASRPPRRRGEKLFF.

This rearrangement joins TRBV9 to TRBJ2-1. The CDR3 is 15 residues long. The germline V gene encodes CDR1 SGDLS and CDR2 YYNGEE. The CDR3 protein is CASSQALGVYNEQFF.

The CDR3 sequence is CASSPGVGSLQETQYF. The chain couples TRBV7-2 to TRBJ2-5; TCRdb reports TRBD1, a call that lacks DNA to check it against. Germline CDR1 SGHTA, CDR2 FQGNSA. The CDR3 is 16 residues long.

The rearrangement uses TRBV20-1 and TRBJ2-7; lacking DNA, the TRBD1 call made by TCRdb goes unchecked. The CDR3 loop spans 15 amino acids. Germline CDR1 reads DFQATT; CDR2 reads SNEGSKA (reference sequence). The CDR3 reads CSVTTGALLEDEQYF.

The chain links TRBV12-3 or TRBV12-4 to TRBJ2-1; TCRdb lists TRBD2, though no DNA is available to test this call. This CDR3 spans 14 amino acids. CDR3 sequence: CASSLWQGRSEQFF.

The V gene is TRBV12-3 or TRBV12-4, the J gene TRBJ1-3. The CDR3 covers 13 residues. This chain's CDR3 is CASTLHGGNTIYF.

The chain couples TRBV28 to TRBJ2-7; TCRdb selects TRBD2, and the lack of DNA leaves this call unchecked. The CDR3 has 13 amino acids. Germline CDR1 reads MDHEN; CDR2 reads SYDVKM. The CDR3 reads CASTSGSSYEQYF.

The chain employs TRBV4-3 and TRBJ1-1; absent DNA, TCRdb's TRBD1 call cannot be checked. The length of the CDR3 is 16 residues. Germline CDR1 LGHNA, CDR2 YSLEER. This CDR3 reads CASSTRTGGVNTEAFF.

This chain uses TRBV6-5 with TRBJ1-6; there is no DNA to check the TCRdb D call of TRBD1. Germline loops: CDR1 MNHEY, CDR2 SVGAGI. This CDR3 contains 14 residues. The CDR3 sequence is CASSYGTGGSPLHF.

This chain joins TRBV20-1 and TRBJ2-7; TCRdb lists TRBD2, though no DNA is available to test this call. Germline V CDR1 and CDR2: DFQATT, SNEGSKA (reference sequence). There are 16 residues in the CDR3. This chain's CDR3 is CSARDQGLAGRYEQYF.

The chain is built from TRBV6-5 and TRBJ2-1. Germline values: CDR1 MNHEY, CDR2 SVGAGI. This CDR3 has 15 residues. The CDR3 is CASSYSRNSGNEQFF.

The chain joins TRBV6-2 or TRBV6-3 to TRBJ2-2; the TCRdb call, TRBD1, lacks DNA for checking. The CDR3 has 13 residues. CDR1 and CDR2 from the germline V gene are MNHEY and SVGEGT. CDR3 in amino acids: CASSGTGNGELFF.

This chain joins TRBV2 and TRBJ1-1. This CDR3 comprises 13 residues. In germline, CDR1 is SNHLY, CDR2 FYNNEI. The chain's CDR3 is CASSGNPNTEAFF.

The chain has TRBV6-2 or TRBV6-3 and TRBJ2-1; TCRdb picks TRBD2, but there is no DNA to check that call. CDR1 is MNHEY, CDR2 SVGEGT, per germline. The CDR3 spans 15 residues. CDR3 protein: CASSPPGLAYNEQFF.